The T cell receptor (beta chain) under discussion was sequenced for a study of T-cell memory formation after mild COVID-19. The V segment lost 0 bases and the J segment 4 bases; nucleotides outside the gene matches: 2. The V gene's germline CDR1 is KGHSH and CDR2 LQKENI. The CDR3 consists of 14 residues. Via MiXCR, TCRdb re-called the 5' RACE reads, giving one row per CDR3 protein. The repertoire includes roughly 150,000 distinct CDR3 sequences, roughly 15% of them detected once, and about 14% sits in the top ten. This clonotype came up a few times. Its target is unknown. Study findings and constraints: Memory cells collected pre-infection included some clones that later responded, suggesting cross-reactive memory joined. Clones that contracted clustered mainly in CM and EM if CD4+ and in EMRA if CD8+.

This chain joins TRBV18 and TRBJ2-5; TRBD2 matches at 7 bases. This receptor was obtained from an adult woman who had mild COVID-19 (a few samples of this study predate the infection). Cell type and time point are not known. Sequenced: PBMCs or a T cell subset sorted from them (not recorded which). The CDR3 spells CASSPPGGRETQYF. The CDR3, as DNA: TGTGCCAGCTCACCACCGGGGGGGAGAGAGACCCAGTACTTC.